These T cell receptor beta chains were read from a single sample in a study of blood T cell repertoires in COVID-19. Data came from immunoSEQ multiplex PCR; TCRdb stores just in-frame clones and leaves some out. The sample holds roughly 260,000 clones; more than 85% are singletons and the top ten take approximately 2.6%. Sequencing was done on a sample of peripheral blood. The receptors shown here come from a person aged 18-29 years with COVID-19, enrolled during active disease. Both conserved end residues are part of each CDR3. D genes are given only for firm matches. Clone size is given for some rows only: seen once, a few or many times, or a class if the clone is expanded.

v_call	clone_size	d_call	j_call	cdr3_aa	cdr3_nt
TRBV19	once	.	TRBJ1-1	CATRPGTGIGNTEAFF	TGTGCCACCAGGCCCGGTACAGGGATCGGGAACACTGAAGCTTTCTTT
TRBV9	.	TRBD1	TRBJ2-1	CASSVLGGDEQFF	TGTGCCAGCAGCGTTCTAGGGGGCGATGAGCAGTTCTTC
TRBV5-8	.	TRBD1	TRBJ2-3	CASPGTGDSTDTQYF	TGTGCCAGCCCCGGGACAGGGGATAGCACAGATACGCAGTATTTT
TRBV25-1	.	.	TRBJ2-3	CASSDPKDTQYF	TGTGCCAGCAGTGACCCTAAGGATACGCAGTATTTT
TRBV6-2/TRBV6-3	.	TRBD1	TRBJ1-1	CASSYPRPGTGNTEAFF	TGTGCCAGCAGTTACCCTCGCCCCGGGACAGGTAACACTGAAGCTTTCTTT
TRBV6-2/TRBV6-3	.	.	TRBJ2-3	CASSPVGTDTQYF	TGTGCCAGCAGTCCGGTTGGCACAGATACGCAGTATTTT
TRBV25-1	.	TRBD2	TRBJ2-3	CASSDVRAGGWDTQYF	TGTGCCAGCAGTGATGTACGAGCGGGAGGGTGGGATACGCAGTATTTT
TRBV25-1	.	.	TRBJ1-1	CASGNTGRTAFF	TGTGCCAGCGGAAATACAGGGCGGACAGCTTTCTTT
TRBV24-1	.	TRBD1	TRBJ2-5	CATSDRDRVQETQYF	TGTGCCACCAGTGACCGGGACAGGGTTCAAGAGACCCAGTACTTC
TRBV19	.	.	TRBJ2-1	CASAGTLRKSGSYNEQFF	TGTGCCAGTGCCGGGACTCTCCGTAAGTCGGGCTCCTACAATGAGCAGTTCTTC